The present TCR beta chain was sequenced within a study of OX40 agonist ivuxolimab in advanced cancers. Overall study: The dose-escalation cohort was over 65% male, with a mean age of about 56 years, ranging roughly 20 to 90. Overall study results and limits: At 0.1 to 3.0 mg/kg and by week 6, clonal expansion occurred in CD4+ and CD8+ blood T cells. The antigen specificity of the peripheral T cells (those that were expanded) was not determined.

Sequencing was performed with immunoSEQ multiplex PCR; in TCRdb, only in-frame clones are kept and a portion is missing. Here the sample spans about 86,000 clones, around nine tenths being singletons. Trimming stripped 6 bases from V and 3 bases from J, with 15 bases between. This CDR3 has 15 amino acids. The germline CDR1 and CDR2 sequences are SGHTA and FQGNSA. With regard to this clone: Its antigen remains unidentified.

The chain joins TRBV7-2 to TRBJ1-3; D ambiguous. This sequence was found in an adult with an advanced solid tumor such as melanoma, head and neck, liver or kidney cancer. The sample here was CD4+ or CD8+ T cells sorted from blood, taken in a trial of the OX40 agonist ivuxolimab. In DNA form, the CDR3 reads TGTGCCAGCAGTCGAGGGTCCGCGGTTGGAAACACCATATATTTT. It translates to CASSRGSAVGNTIYF.